The sequence of this TCR beta chain was determined in a study of cytomegalovirus exposure and HLA in healthy donors. Of note for this clone: What it recognizes is unknown.

The method was immunoSEQ multiplex PCR; TCRdb's version includes in-frame clones alone and lacks a portion of them. The repertoire holds 110,000 or so clones, with around 88% as singletons. From germline, CDR1 is MNHNY and CDR2 SVGAGI (reference sequence). Trimming took 5 bases from V and 3 from J, leaving 14 bases between them. The CDR3 is 14 amino acids. The donors were part of the validation cohort, which consisted of roughly 110 subjects and was separate from the first cohort of around 620 subjects. Broader study findings: TCR sequences were mostly rare, though some public TCRs occurred in many donors. The study put 150 or so TCR beta chains on its list as cytomegalovirus-associated. It was found in a later analysis that first-cohort TCR clusters tended to co-occur in the 90 to 150 validation repertoires.

The chain couples TRBV6-6 to TRBJ2-7; D unresolved. The receptor was isolated from a man aged 18 to 30 in good health and CMV-seronegative. Sample: PBMCs. CDR3 sequence: CASSQRPRSYEQYF. CDR3 coding DNA: TGTGCCAGCAGTCAACGGCCCCGGAGCTACGAGCAGTACTTC.